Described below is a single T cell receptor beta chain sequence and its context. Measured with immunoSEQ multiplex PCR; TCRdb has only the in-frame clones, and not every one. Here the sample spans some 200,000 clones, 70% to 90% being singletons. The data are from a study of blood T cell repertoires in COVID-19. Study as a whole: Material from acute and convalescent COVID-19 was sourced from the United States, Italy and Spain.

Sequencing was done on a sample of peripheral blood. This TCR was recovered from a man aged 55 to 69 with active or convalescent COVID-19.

In nucleotides, the CDR3 is TGTGCCAGCACCCGCGAACCTAACACTGAAGCTTTCTTT. This sequence encodes CASTREPNTEAFF. This rearrangement joins TRBV6-5 to TRBJ1-1; no firm D call. This CDR3 is 13 amino acids long. Germline loops: CDR1 MNHEY, CDR2 SVGAGI. Trimming removed 7 bases from V and 2 bases from J, with 11 bases in between.